This T cell receptor beta chain was documented in a study of cytomegalovirus exposure and HLA in healthy donors. Study outcomes and limitations: The study listed roughly 160 cytomegalovirus-associated TCR beta chains. The authors confirmed in vitro that three CMV-associated chains were specific for CMV antigens. Reported results showed that the classifier diagnosed cytomegalovirus status with high specificity and sensitivity. Clusters of TCRs from the first cohort tended to co-occur in the 90 to 150 validation repertoires (as a later analysis found).

The CDR3 covers 12 residues. The V end was cut by 4 bases, the J end by 4 bases, with 6 bases between. Using immunoSEQ multiplex PCR, the repertoire was profiled, and TCRdb retains in-frame clones only, with some absent. The sample has some 310,000 clones; roughly 88% are singletons. Concerning this clone: The antigen remains unidentified.

Sequences were obtained from PBMCs. V and J are TRBV5-3 and TRBJ1-5; D not resolved. TRBV5-3 is classed as an ORF, of uncertain function. The sequence came from a man aged 25 to 40 in good health and CMV-seronegative. DNA for the CDR3: TGTGCCAGAAGCGCTCGGAATCAGCCCCAGCATTTT. Its protein product is CARSARNQPQHF.